This entry lists 10 T cell receptor beta chains sequenced from one sample in a study of T cells after yellow fever vaccination. TCRdb passed the 5' RACE reads through MiXCR, listing each CDR3 protein once. Altogether under 400,000 distinct CDR3 sequences are present, around 13% being singletons, with the ten largest covering approximately 3.3%. The sequencing used CD4+ T cells sorted from PBMCs, collected 15 days after the yellow fever booster vaccination. The receptor set was obtained from a man aged 18 to 35 who received the YFV17D yellow fever vaccine.

This clonotype was counted between two and nine times. J is TRBJ2-2 and V is TRBV19; 10 bases line up with TRBD2. CDR1 is LNHDA and CDR2 is SQIVND in the germline V gene (reference sequence). The V gene end was trimmed by 5 bases and the J gene end by 6 bases; junction bases not matched to a gene: 0. The CDR3 runs to 13 residues. This CDR3 reads CASSGLAAGELFF. As DNA, the CDR3 is TGTGCCAGTAGTGGACTAGCGGCCGGGGAGCTGTTTTTT.

This chain links TRBV15 with TRBJ1-1; TRBD1 is a possible D gene (5 bases). The germline gives CDR1 LNHNV, CDR2 YYDKDF (reference sequence). V was cut by 1 base and J by 4 bases, with 13 bases left in between. The CDR3 consists of 15 residues. The CDR3 bases are TGTGCCACCAGCAGAGGGAAAGGGGTTCTCACTGAAGCTTTCTTT. This encodes CATSRGKGVLTEAFF.

The gene calls are TRBV5-1 and TRBJ2-1; TRBD2 aligns across 7 bases. J was trimmed by 5 bases and V by 4 bases; bases with no gene match: 12. This CDR3 is built from 16 residues. Germline-derived CDR1 and CDR2 are SGHRS and YFSETQ. The CDR3 DNA reads TGCGCCAGCAGCCCCCCGGGACTACCAAGAGACAATGAGCAGTTCTTC. Translated: CASSPPGLPRDNEQFF.

The chain employs TRBV13 and TRBJ2-3; D unresolved. Between the trimmed V and J ends, which lost 1 base and 10 bases, there was a span of 12 bases. The CDR3 totals 13 residues. Germline V lookup: CDR1 PRHDT, CDR2 FYEKMQ (reference sequence). This chain's CDR3 is CASSLDLGLAQYF. The DNA of the CDR3 is TGTGCCAGCAGCTTAGATCTCGGATTGGCGCAGTATTTT.

At least ten counts were recorded for this clonotype. The chain links TRBV5-6 to TRBJ1-4; D is ambiguous. The CDR3 is 13 residues long. In germline, CDR1 is SGHDT, CDR2 YYEEEE. V shed 3 bases and J shed 8 bases, with 11 bases lying between them. The CDR3 DNA reads TGTGCCAGCAGCTGGTACGGAGGAGAAAAACTGTTTTTT. Translating gives CASSWYGGEKLFF.

The V and J genes are TRBV7-2 and TRBJ2-1; no definite D call. Deletions cut 5 bases from V and 2 bases from J, with 10 bases between. Germline assignment: CDR1 SGHTA and CDR2 FQGNSA. This CDR3 has 14 amino acids. The CDR3 region is CASSRRRAYNEQFF. The CDR3 nucleotides read TGTGCCAGCAGCCGCAGACGGGCCTACAATGAGCAGTTCTTC.

This clonotype was observed a handful of times. This rearrangement joins TRBV19 to TRBJ2-2; the match to TRBD2 covers 10 bases. Germline loops: CDR1 LNHDA, CDR2 SQIVND (reference sequence). J lost 8 bases, V lost 5 bases, and 8 bases had no gene match. The CDR3 has 15 residues. CDR3 bases: TGTGCCAGTAGTTCCGGGACTAGCGTGGGAGGGGAGCTGTTTTTT. Residues: CASSSGTSVGGELFF. Full variable domain (outside the CDR3, taken from reference TRBV19 and TRBJ2-2): DGGITQSPKYLFRKEGQNVTLSCEQNLNHDAMYWYRQDPGQGLRLIYYSQIVNDFQKGDIAEGYSVSREKKESFPLTVTSAQKNPTAFYLCASSSGTSVGGELFFGEGSRLTVL.

This clonotype came up a few times. This chain joins TRBV28 and TRBJ2-1; D is uncertain. The CDR3 extends over 13 amino acids. Trimming pared 7 bases from V and 3 bases from J, leaving 10 bases between. Germline loops: CDR1 MDHEN, CDR2 SYDVKM. CDR3 DNA sequence: TGTGCCAGCACCTTGCGCTACTACAATGAGCAGTTCTTC. Translating it yields CASTLRYYNEQFF. Combining the CDR3 with reference TRBV28 and TRBJ2-1 gives the whole variable domain DVKVTQSSRYLVKRTGEKVFLECVQDMDHENMFWYRQDPGLGLRLIYFSYDVKMKEKGDIPEGYSVSREKKERFSLILESASTNQTSMYLCASTLRYYNEQFFGPGTRLTVL.

The chain has TRBV12-3 or TRBV12-4 and TRBJ1-6, with D perhaps matching TRBD1 (5 bases). The CDR3 is made up of 18 amino acids. V lost 6 bases and J 0 bases, leaving 18 bases between the germline ends. The CDR3 here is CASSPPGRGSSYNSPLHF. CDR3 in DNA: TGTGCCAGCAGCCCACCGGGGAGGGGAAGCTCCTATAATTCACCCCTCCACTTT.

The rearrangement joins TRBV7-8 to TRBJ2-2; TRBD2 is a possible D gene (7 bases). The CDR3 is 15 residues long. With 1 base removed from V and 7 bases from J, the gap between germline ends came to 13 bases. Germline V gene lookup returns CDR1 SGHVS and CDR2 FQNEAQ. CDR3 loop: CASSLGGGAGGELFF. CDR3 sequence (DNA): TGTGCCAGCAGCTTAGGTGGGGGGGCCGGCGGGGAGCTGTTTTTT.